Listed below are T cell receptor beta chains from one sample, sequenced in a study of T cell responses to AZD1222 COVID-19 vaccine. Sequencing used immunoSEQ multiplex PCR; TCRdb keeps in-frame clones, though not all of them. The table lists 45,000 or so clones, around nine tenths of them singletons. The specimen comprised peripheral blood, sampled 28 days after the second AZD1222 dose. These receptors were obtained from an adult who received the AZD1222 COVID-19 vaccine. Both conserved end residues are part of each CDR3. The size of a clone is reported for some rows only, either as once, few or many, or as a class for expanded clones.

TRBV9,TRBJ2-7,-,CASSNGLAGGVTPYEQYF
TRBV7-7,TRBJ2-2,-,CASSSTGAHGGELFF
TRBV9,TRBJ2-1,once,CASSVAGAPGEQFF
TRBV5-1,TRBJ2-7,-,CASSSGTEYEQYF
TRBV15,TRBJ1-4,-,CATSRRGPNEKLFF
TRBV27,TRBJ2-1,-,CASSTSGRPPVDEQFF
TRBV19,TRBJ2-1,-,CASSIQAGGSYNEQFF
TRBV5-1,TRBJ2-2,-,CASSLQVSPGELFF
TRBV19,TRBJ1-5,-,CASTEGARAFSNQPQHF
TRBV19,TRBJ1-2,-,CASSITPTGRHGYTF
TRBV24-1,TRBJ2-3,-,CATSDLQGHTDTQYF
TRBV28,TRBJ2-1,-,CASSLGGRAPYNEQFF